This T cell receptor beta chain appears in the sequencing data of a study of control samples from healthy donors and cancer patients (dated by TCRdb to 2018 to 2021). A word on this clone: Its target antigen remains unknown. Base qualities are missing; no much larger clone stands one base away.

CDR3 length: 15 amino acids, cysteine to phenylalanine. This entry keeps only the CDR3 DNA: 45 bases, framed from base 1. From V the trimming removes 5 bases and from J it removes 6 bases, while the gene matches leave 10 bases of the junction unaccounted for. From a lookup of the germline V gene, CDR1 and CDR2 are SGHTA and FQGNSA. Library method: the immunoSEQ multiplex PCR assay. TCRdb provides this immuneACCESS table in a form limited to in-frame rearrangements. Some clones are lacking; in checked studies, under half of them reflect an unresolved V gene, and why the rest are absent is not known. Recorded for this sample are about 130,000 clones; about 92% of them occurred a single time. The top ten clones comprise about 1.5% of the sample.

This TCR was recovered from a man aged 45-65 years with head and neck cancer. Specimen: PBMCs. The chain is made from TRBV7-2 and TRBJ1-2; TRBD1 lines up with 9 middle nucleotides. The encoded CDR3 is CASSLRDRDSHGYTF. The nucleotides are TGTGCCAGCAGCCTCAGGGACAGGGATTCACATGGCTACACCTTC.